One and the same sample provided the 2 T cell receptor beta chains below, sequenced in a study of control samples from healthy donors and cancer patients. Libraries were prepared by immunoSEQ multiplex PCR; TCRdb keeps only in-frame clonotypes and omits some of them. The sample gives roughly 130,000 clones, less than 95% of which show up once; 3.6% is in the top ten. The sample comprised blood. These receptors were taken from a man aged 25 to 45 in good health.

This chain uses TRBV7-9 with TRBJ1-1, with 8 bases fitting TRBD1. This CDR3 has 18 residues. Germline V gene sequence: CDR1 SEHNR, CDR2 FQNEAQ (reference sequence). Unmatched junction bases numbered 15, after V lost 5 bases and J lost 1 base. CDR3 DNA: TGTGCCAGCAGCCCCAGGATGGCAGGGGGCAAGGGGAACACTGAAGCTTTCTTT. The encoded protein is CASSPRMAGGKGNTEAFF.

CDR3 loop: CASSQGQYNSPLHF. Here the CDR3 DNA reads TGTGCCAGCAGCCAGGGACAGTATAATTCACCCCTCCACTTT. V is TRBV6-5 and J is TRBJ1-6, with 7 bases that match TRBD1. CDR3 length equals 14 residues. Germline values: CDR1 MNHEY, CDR2 SVGAGI. The V segment lost 6 bases and the J segment 4 bases; nucleotides outside the gene matches: 3.